The next 5 T cell receptor beta chains were all read from a single sample in a study of shared clonotypes between healthy human individuals. The table came from immunoSEQ multiplex PCR; TCRdb's copy has only in-frame clones and leaves some out. The repertoire holds millions of clones, roughly 92% seen once, with about 0.13% in the top ten. Source material: naive CD4+ T cells sorted from blood. The subset denotes: CD45RA+ positively selected. The receptor source for this set is a man in his late teens or twenties in good health.

J is TRBJ2-3 and V is TRBV11-2; TRBD2 is a possible D gene (6 bases). The CDR3 covers 15 residues. V was cut by 6 bases and J by 7 bases, with 20 bases left in between. Per germline, CDR1 SGHAT and CDR2 FQNNGV. This CDR3 reads CASSLRSGGGNTQYF. The CDR3 region has the DNA TGTGCCAGCAGTTTACGTAGTGGGGGAGGAAATACGCAGTATTTT.

This sequence joins TRBV11-2 and TRBJ2-3; TRBD2 matches 7 bases. The CDR3 totals 17 residues. After removal of 0 bases from V and 3 bases from J, the junction contained 9 bases not matched to a gene. Germline V gives CDR1 SGHAT, CDR2 FQNNGV. CDR3 nucleotide sequence: TGTGCCAGCAGCTTAGATCTGCCTGGCGGGGGAACAGATACGCAGTATTTT. Translated: CASSLDLPGGGTDTQYF. The full variable domain, its missing parts supplied by reference TRBV11-2 and TRBJ2-3, is EAGVAQSPRYKIIEKRQSVAFWCNPISGHATLYWYQQILGQGPKLLIQFQNNGVVDDSQLPKDRFSAERLKGVDSTLKIQPAKLEDSAVYLCASSLDLPGGGTDTQYFGPGTRLTVL.

This clone was detected once. The chain combines TRBV5-6 with TRBJ2-3; tentative D call: TRBD2 (6 bases). This CDR3 is 14 amino acids long. The ends were cut back, 4 bases at V and 6 bases at J, with 15 bases in the middle. Looked up from germline, CDR1 is SGHDT and CDR2 is YYEEEE. The CDR3 here is CASSLRDSLDTQYF. The DNA of the CDR3 is TGTGCCAGCAGCCTCCGGGACTCCCTTGATACGCAGTATTTT.

The chain has TRBV18 and TRBJ1-1, with D perhaps matching TRBD1 (6 bases). V shed 1 base and J shed 9 bases, with 21 bases lying between them. The CDR3 runs 16 residues. Germline assignment: CDR1 KGHSH and CDR2 LQKENI. CDR3 bases: TGTGCCAGCTCACCACTAGAACAATCGGGGGGCGTACAAGCTTTCTTT. Its protein product is CASSPLEQSGGVQAFF.

The rearrangement uses TRBV5-1 and TRBJ2-7; 9 nucleotides align to TRBD1. The CDR3 sequence is 15 residues long. Trimming took 0 bases from V and 4 from J; bases not matched to a gene: 5. Germline-derived CDR1 and CDR2 are SGHRS and YFSETQ. The CDR3 coding sequence is TGCGCCAGCAGCTTGGCCACGGGACAGGGATACGAGCAGTACTTC. Translating it yields CASSLATGQGYEQYF.